This T cell receptor (beta chain) was captured by sequencing in a study of early T cells in non-severe SARS-CoV-2 infection. The TCR library protocol was used to attach unique molecular identifiers. These identifiers were attached to individual cDNA molecules. TCRdb itself ran the 5' RACE reads through MiXCR, one entry per CDR3 protein. The sample includes approximately 60,000 distinct CDR3 sequences, about an eighth of them seen just once. Trimming removed 3 bases from V and 5 bases from J; junction bases left unmatched: 10. CDR3 length: 16 residues. The germline V gene encodes CDR1 DFQATT and CDR2 SNEGSKA (reference sequence).

This TCR was sampled from an adult who was a healthcare worker with PCR-confirmed SARS-CoV-2 infection or an uninfected control (not recorded which). Source material: whole blood. The chain carries TRBV20-1 and TRBJ2-5; 12 positions match TRBD2. CDR3 amino acids: CSASPGLAGLRETQYF. The CDR3 DNA follows: TGCAGTGCTAGTCCGGGACTAGCGGGTCTCAGGGAGACCCAGTACTTC.